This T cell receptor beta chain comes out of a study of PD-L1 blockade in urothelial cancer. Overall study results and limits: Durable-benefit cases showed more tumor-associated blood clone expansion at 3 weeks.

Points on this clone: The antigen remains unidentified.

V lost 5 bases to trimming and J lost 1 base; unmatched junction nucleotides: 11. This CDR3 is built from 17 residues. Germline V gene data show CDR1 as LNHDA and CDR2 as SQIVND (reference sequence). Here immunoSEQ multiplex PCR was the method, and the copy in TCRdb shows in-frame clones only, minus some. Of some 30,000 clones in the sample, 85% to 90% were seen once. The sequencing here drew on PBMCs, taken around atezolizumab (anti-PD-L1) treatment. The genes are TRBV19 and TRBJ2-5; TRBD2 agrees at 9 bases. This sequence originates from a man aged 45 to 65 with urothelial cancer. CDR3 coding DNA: TGTGCCAGTAGTCCCGGGCATAGCGGGAGCCGCCAAGAGACCCAGTACTTC. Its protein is CASSPGHSGSRQETQYF.